These T cell receptor beta chains were read from a single sample in a study of blood T cell repertoires in COVID-19. Data came from immunoSEQ multiplex PCR; TCRdb stores just in-frame clones and leaves some out. The top ten clones hold 1.5% to 2% of a sample with around 250,000 clones, around 86% of them seen once. Sequenced: peripheral blood. All receptors derive from a woman aged 60-75 years who had recovered from COVID-19. The CDR3 runs from the conserved cysteine through the conserved F or W. The order of the fields is clone size, D gene, J gene, V gene, CDR3 DNA, CDR3 protein. D genes are given only for firm matches. The size of a clone is reported for some rows only, either as once, few or many, or as a class for expanded clones.

NA NA TRBJ1-3 TRBV4-3 TGCGCCAGCAGCCAACGGGAGGCGATCCTACCATACTCTGGAAACACCATATATTTT CASSQREAILPYSGNTIYF
NA NA TRBJ2-3 TRBV5-4 TGTGCCAGCAGCTCCCCTGACAGAGTAGATACGCAGTATTTT CASSSPDRVDTQYF
NA NA TRBJ2-1 TRBV18 TGTGCCAGCTCACCACCGGTGAGACTGAATGAGCAGTTCTTC CASSPPVRLNEQFF
once NA TRBJ2-3 TRBV5-4 TGTGCCAGCAGCTTGACCCAGGGCCAGTTATTCACAGATACGCAGTATTTT CASSLTQGQLFTDTQYF
few NA TRBJ1-2 TRBV27 TGTGCCAGCAGTTTGGCAGGGGATGGCTACACCTTC CASSLAGDGYTF
few NA TRBJ2-1 TRBV13 TGTGCCAGCAGTCCTACAGCCTCCTCAGGGCGTGAGCAGTTCTTC CASSPTASSGREQFF
NA NA TRBJ1-1 TRBV9 TGTGCCAGCAGCGTAGGCTCCAGGGCGGCTGAAGCTTTCTTT CASSVGSRAAEAFF
NA NA TRBJ2-2 TRBV7-3 TGTGCCAGCAGCCTTACTAGCTCCGGGGAGCTGTTTTTT CASSLTSSGELFF
once TRBD2 TRBJ2-5 TRBV4-1 TGCGCCAGCAGCCAAGATGAGGCTAGCGGGGGGGTACCCCAAGAGACCCAGTACTTC CASSQDEASGGVPQETQYF
NA NA TRBJ2-7 TRBV5-5 TGTGCCAGCAGCCTGAGTCCGGGACATAACTACGAGCAGTACTTC CASSLSPGHNYEQYF
few NA TRBJ1-2 TRBV4-1 TGCGCCAGCAGCCAACCTCAAGGGGGCTATGGCTACACCTTC CASSQPQGGYGYTF
NA TRBD1 TRBJ1-3 TRBV9 TGTGCCAGCAGCGTAGCTTCGGGACAGGGGGCGTCTGGAAACACCATATATTTT CASSVASGQGASGNTIYF
NA TRBD1 TRBJ2-5 TRBV4-1 TGCGCCAGCAGCTCGGGACAGGGTGAAGAGACCCAGTACTTC CASSSGQGEETQYF